The sequence of this T cell receptor beta chain was determined in a study of cytotoxic CD8 clonotypes in ibrutinib-treated CLL. The study's findings and limits: Rising at ibrutinib response, clonality subsequently fell back toward baseline at progression.

Deep sequencing aimed at 1 in 200,000 to 1 in 1 million T cells' resolution. Measured with immunoSEQ multiplex PCR; TCRdb has only the in-frame clones, and not every one. The sample lists approximately 160,000 clones, roughly 90% occurring once. This CDR3 contains 14 residues. Germline values: CDR1 SGHTA, CDR2 FQGNSA. Trimming at V came to 4 bases and at J to 5 bases, leaving 5 bases not matched to a gene. From cryopreserved PBMCs came approximately 1.9 micrograms of genomic DNA used for TCR beta libraries. Comment on this clone: Antigen: not known.

The gene calls are TRBV7-2 and TRBJ1-1; TRBD1 aligns across 9 bases. This material consisted of PBMCs, taken at disease progression, from a patient treated with ibrutinib. The sequence was obtained from a human donor with chronic lymphocytic leukemia. The CDR3 reads CASSSLGQGTEAFF. The CDR3 nucleotides are TGTGCCAGCAGCTCCCTGGGACAGGGAACTGAAGCTTTCTTT.